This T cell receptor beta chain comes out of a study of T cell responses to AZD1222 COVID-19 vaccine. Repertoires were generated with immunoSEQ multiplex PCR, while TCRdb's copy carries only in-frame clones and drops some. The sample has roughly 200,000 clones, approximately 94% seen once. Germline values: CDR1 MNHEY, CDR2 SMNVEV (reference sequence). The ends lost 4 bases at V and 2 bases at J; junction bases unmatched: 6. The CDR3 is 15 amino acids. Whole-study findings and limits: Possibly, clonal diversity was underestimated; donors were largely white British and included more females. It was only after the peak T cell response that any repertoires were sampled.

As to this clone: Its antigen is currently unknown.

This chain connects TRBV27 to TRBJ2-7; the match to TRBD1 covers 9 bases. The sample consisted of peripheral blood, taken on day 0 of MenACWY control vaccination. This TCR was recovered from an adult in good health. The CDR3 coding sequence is TGTGCCAGCAGTTCCTTGGGACAGGGTCCCTACGAGCAGTACTTC. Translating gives CASSSLGQGPYEQYF.